This is a list of T cell receptor beta chains from one sample in a study of cytomegalovirus exposure and HLA in healthy donors. Using immunoSEQ multiplex PCR, the repertoire was profiled, and TCRdb retains in-frame clones only, with some absent. The table lists around 250,000 clones, about 86% of them singletons. Specimen: PBMCs. Every receptor here comes from a woman aged 60 to 75 in good health and CMV-seropositive. The CDR3 runs from the conserved cysteine through the conserved F or W. A D gene is named only where the DNA matches it firmly. Expanded clones are given a class, and other clones once, few, many or no size at all.

j_gene	v_gene	d_gene	abundance	CDR3nt	CDR3aa
TRBJ1-5	TRBV7-9	-	-	TGTTCCAGCAGCCGAGACAGAAATAATCAGCCCCAGCATTTT	CSSSRDRNNQPQHF
TRBJ2-7	TRBV6-1	TRBD2	once	TGTGCCAGCAGTCCCGGACTAGCGGTTCCCTACGAGCAGTACTTC	CASSPGLAVPYEQYF
TRBJ2-4	TRBV6-1	TRBD1	once	TGTGCCAGCAGTGAGGCGGGACAGGGTCAGTACTTC	CASSEAGQGQYF
TRBJ1-4	TRBV6-6	TRBD1	-	TGTGCCAGCAGTTCCGGACAGGGTGAAAAACTGTTTTTT	CASSSGQGEKLFF
TRBJ1-4	TRBV5-1	TRBD1	-	TGCGCCAGCAGTCCAGGGGGCCTTAGTGAAAAACTGTTTTTT	CASSPGGLSEKLFF
TRBJ1-5	TRBV10-3	-	-	TGTGCCATCAGCGAGGGCTTCGATCAGCCCCAGCATTTT	CAISEGFDQPQHF
TRBJ2-1	TRBV5-1	TRBD2	-	TGCGCCAGCGTCAAACTAGCGGGAGGAGACAATGAGCAGTTCTTC	CASVKLAGGDNEQFF
TRBJ1-1	TRBV28	TRBD1	-	TGTGCCAGCAGTTTAGGACAGGGAAAAGCTTTCTTT	CASSLGQGKAFF
TRBJ2-2	TRBV10-3	-	-	TGTGCCATCAGCCCACAGGTTATCGGGGAGCTGTTTTTT	CAISPQVIGELFF
TRBJ1-2	TRBV19	TRBD1	-	TGTGCCAGTAGTATGCAGGACAGGACCTACACCTTC	CASSMQDRTYTF
TRBJ1-5	TRBV7-9	-	-	TGTGCCAGCAGCTTAGTTTCTTCGAGGGTAGGCAATCAGCCCCAGCATTTT	CASSLVSSRVGNQPQHF
TRBJ1-2	TRBV11-2	-	-	TGTGCCAGCAGCTTAGACAGTCTGAACTATGGCTACACCTTC	CASSLDSLNYGYTF
TRBJ2-3	TRBV4-1	-	-	TGCGCCAGCAGCCAAAGCGACAGCACAGATACGCAGTATTTT	CASSQSDSTDTQYF
TRBJ1-1	TRBV5-4	TRBD1	-	TGTGCCAGCAGCTTAGTACGGGACAGGGACACTGAAGCTTTCTTT	CASSLVRDRDTEAFF
TRBJ2-1	TRBV7-9	TRBD2	-	TGTGCCAGCACCTTCGGTCAACCCGGGACTAGGCACAATGAGCAGTTCTTC	CASTFGQPGTRHNEQFF
TRBJ2-7	TRBV12-5	-	-	TGTGCTAGTGGTTTGTATCCAGGCAGCAGCTCCTACGAGCAGTACTTC	CASGLYPGSSSYEQYF
TRBJ2-2	TRBV2	TRBD1	-	TGTGCCAGCAGCGCCCAGGGGGTCGGGGAGCTGTTTTTT	CASSAQGVGELFF
TRBJ1-2	TRBV28	-	few	TGTGCCAGCAGCGAAGGGGTTAGTGGCTACACCTTC	CASSEGVSGYTF
TRBJ2-7	TRBV10-2	-	-	TGCGCCAGCAGTGATCGGTCAGGAAGGTATGAGCAGTACTTC	CASSDRSGRYEQYF
TRBJ2-7	TRBV11-1	TRBD2	once	TGTGCCAGCAGCACCGGGACTAGCGGGACCTACGAGCAGTACTTC	CASSTGTSGTYEQYF
TRBJ1-3	TRBV9	-	-	TGTGCCAGCAGCGTAGCAGGGTCTGGAAACACCATATATTTT	CASSVAGSGNTIYF
TRBJ1-5	TRBV11-2	TRBD1	-	TGTGCCAGCAGCCTCGGGACAGGTTATAGCAATCAGCCCCAGCATTTT	CASSLGTGYSNQPQHF
TRBJ2-5	TRBV19	TRBD2	-	TGTGCCAGTAGCCCCGGACTAGCGGGACGAGAGACCCAGTACTTC	CASSPGLAGRETQYF
TRBJ2-6	TRBV27	TRBD1	-	TGTGCCAGCAGTTTAGTAGGGACAGGGAAGTCGGGCGGGGCCAACGTCCTGACTTTC	CASSLVGTGKSGGANVLTF
TRBJ2-3	TRBV10-3	TRBD2	-	TGTGCCATCCTGGCGGGAGTTACGGATACGCAGTATTTT	CAILAGVTDTQYF
TRBJ2-7	TRBV28	-	-	TGTGCCACTGGCGGGTATTCCTACGAGCAGTACTTC	CATGGYSYEQYF
TRBJ2-7	TRBV9	TRBD2	-	TGTGCCAGCAGCGTGTCGGGAGGGCCCTACGAGCAGTACTTC	CASSVSGGPYEQYF
TRBJ1-3	TRBV5-1	-	-	TGCGCCAGCAGCTTGGCGACAGGCAACTCTGGAAACACCATATATTTT	CASSLATGNSGNTIYF
TRBJ2-2	TRBV7-8	-	-	TGTGCCAGCAGCTTAGTGAGGGTTGAGAACACCGGGGAGCTGTTTTTT	CASSLVRVENTGELFF
TRBJ2-7	TRBV11-2	-	-	TGTGCCAGCAGCAGGGGGGAGGGACTCGAGCAGTACTTC	CASSRGEGLEQYF
TRBJ1-1	TRBV29-1	TRBD1	-	TGCAGCGCCAGGGGGTCAAACACTGAAGCTTTCTTT	CSARGSNTEAFF
TRBJ1-1	TRBV5-1	-	-	TGCGCCAGCAGCTTGGCCGGTCGGAACACTGAAGCTTTCTTT	CASSLAGRNTEAFF
TRBJ1-1	TRBV27	-	-	TGTGCCAGCAGTGGGCTATTGAGGGATGAAGCTTTCTTT	CASSGLLRDEAFF
TRBJ1-4	TRBV29-1	-	-	TGCAGCGCGAGAGGATTAAATGAAAAACTGTTTTTT	CSARGLNEKLFF
TRBJ1-6	TRBV5-1	-	-	TGCGCCAGCAGCTTAGGTTTGCCCAGGGGTTCACCCCTCCACTTT	CASSLGLPRGSPLHF